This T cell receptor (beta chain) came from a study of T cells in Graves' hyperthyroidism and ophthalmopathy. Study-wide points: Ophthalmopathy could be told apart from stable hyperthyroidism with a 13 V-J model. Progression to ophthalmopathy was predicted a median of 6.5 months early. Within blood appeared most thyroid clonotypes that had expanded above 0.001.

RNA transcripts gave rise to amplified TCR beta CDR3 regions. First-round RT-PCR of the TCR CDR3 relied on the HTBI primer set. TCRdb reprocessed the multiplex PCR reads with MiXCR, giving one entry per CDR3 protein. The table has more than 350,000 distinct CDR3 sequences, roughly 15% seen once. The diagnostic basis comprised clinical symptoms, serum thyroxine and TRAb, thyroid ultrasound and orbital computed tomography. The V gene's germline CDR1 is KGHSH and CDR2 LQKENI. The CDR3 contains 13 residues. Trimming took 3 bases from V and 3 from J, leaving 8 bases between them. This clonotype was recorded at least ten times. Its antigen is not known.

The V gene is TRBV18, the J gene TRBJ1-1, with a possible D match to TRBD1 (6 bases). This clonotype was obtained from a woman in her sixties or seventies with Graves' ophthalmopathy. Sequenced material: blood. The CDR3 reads CASSPNRDTEAFF. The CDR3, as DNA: TGTGCCAGCTCACCCAACAGGGACACTGAAGCTTTCTTT.